The next 14 T cell receptor beta chains were all read from a single sample in a study of CD8+ T cells in alopecia areata. Extraction of RNA preceded its reverse transcription into cDNA, which served as the sequencing template. TCRdb keeps only in-frame clones here, not all; method: immunoSEQ multiplex PCR. The sample contains about 120,000 clones, 35% to 40% of which appear only once. Sequenced sample: CD4+ T cells sorted from blood. The receptors originated from a human donor with alopecia areata.

In this sample, this clone turned up a few times. The chain employs TRBV30 and TRBJ2-1; 13 bases are a match to TRBD2. V trimming: 2 bases; J trimming: 0 bases; junction bases outside the gene matches: 4. The germline gives CDR1 GTSNPN, CDR2 SVGIG (reference sequence). The CDR3 extends over 17 amino acids. The CDR3 DNA reads TGTGCCTGGAGTTGGGGACTAGCGGGGAGCTCCTACAATGAGCAGTTCTTC. Encoded protein: CAWSWGLAGSSYNEQFF. Variable domain in full (rest from reference TRBV30 and TRBJ2-1): SQTIHQWPATLVQPVGSPLSLECTVEGTSNPNLYWYRQAAGRGLQLLFYSVGIGQISSEVPQNLSASRPQDRQFILSSKKLLLSDSGFYLCAWSWGLAGSSYNEQFFGPGTRLTVL.

This clone was seen a handful of times. The V call is TRBV30, the J call TRBJ2-3; TRBD1 might be the D (7 bases). The germline gives CDR1 GTSNPN, CDR2 SVGIG (reference sequence). The ends were cut back, 1 base at V and 4 bases at J, with 12 bases in the middle. This CDR3 comprises 14 residues. The chain's CDR3 is CAWSGPRGADTQYF. As DNA, the CDR3 is TGTGCCTGGAGTGGCCCCAGGGGGGCAGATACGCAGTATTTT.

The chain recombines TRBV29-1 with TRBJ2-6, with 11 bases that match TRBD1. The germline V gene has CDR1 SQVTM and CDR2 ANQGSEA. The CDR3 length is 17 residues. The J segment lost 4 bases and the V segment lost 4 bases, leaving 9 bases of the junction unmatched. The CDR3 sequence: CSVVIGQGASGANVLTF. The CDR3 nucleotides read TGCAGCGTTGTGATTGGACAGGGGGCGTCCGGGGCCAACGTCCTGACTTTC.

The chain links TRBV7-2 to TRBJ2-1, with 7 positions matching TRBD1. CDR3 length equals 15 residues. The V and J ends lost 1 base and 5 bases, in that order; junction bases with no gene match: 5. Germline assignment: CDR1 SGHTA and CDR2 FQGNSA. In DNA form, the CDR3 reads TGTGCCAGCAGCTTAGGAGACAGGGCGCACAATGAGCAGTTCTTC. This codes for CASSLGDRAHNEQFF.

This chain joins TRBV7-2 and TRBJ2-5; 11 bases agree with TRBD2. CDR1 is SGHTA and CDR2 is FQGNSA in the germline V gene. This CDR3 is 16 amino acids long. V lost 2 bases and J lost 4; bases outside the gene matches: 6. The CDR3 DNA is TGTGCCAGCAGCTTAACTAGCGGGAGTGGGGCAGAGACCCAGTACTTC. Its translation is CASSLTSGSGAETQYF. Full variable domain (outside the CDR3, taken from reference TRBV7-2 and TRBJ2-5): GAGVSQSPSNKVTEKGKDVELRCDPISGHTALYWYRQSLGQGLEFLIYFQGNSAPDKSGLPSDRFSAERTGGSVSTLTIQRTQQEDSAVYLCASSLTSGSGAETQYFGPGTRLLVL.

V is TRBV28 and J is TRBJ2-7, with 9 bases fitting TRBD1. The germline CDR1 and CDR2 sequences are MDHEN and SYDVKM. Unmatched junction bases numbered 9, after V lost 4 bases and J lost 5 bases. This CDR3 region has 15 residues. The CDR3 here is CASSSPGTGLHEQYF. CDR3 nucleotides: TGTGCCAGCAGTTCCCCCGGGACAGGGTTGCACGAGCAGTACTTC.

This clone has only a few counts. This specimen includes other DNA sequences encoding the same CDR3. This chain uses TRBV29-1 with TRBJ1-2; weak D call: TRBD1 (5 bases). The V end lost 3 bases, the J end lost 4 bases, and 9 bases lay between the germline ends. Germline CDR1 reads SQVTM; CDR2 reads ANQGSEA. CDR3 length: 12 amino acids. The CDR3 nucleotides read TGCAGCGTTGAGAGGGGATCCTATGGCTACACCTTC. Translated: CSVERGSYGYTF.

The chain has TRBV30 and TRBJ2-6; D gene uncertain. Germline CDR1 GTSNPN, CDR2 SVGIG (reference sequence). CDR3 length: 15 residues. The V end lost 5 bases, the J end lost 0 bases, and 11 bases lay between the germline ends. DNA for the CDR3: TGTGCCTGGGACTTGGGGTACTCTGGGGCCAACGTCCTGACTTTC. This gives the protein CAWDLGYSGANVLTF.

The chain links TRBV29-1 to TRBJ2-5; 7 bases map to TRBD1. V shed 4 bases and J 4 bases; nucleotides not matched to a gene: 3. CDR3 length equals 12 residues. Germline CDR1 is SQVTM and CDR2 is ANQGSEA. CDR3: CSVVSGGETQYF. CDR3 DNA: TGCAGCGTTGTTTCAGGGGGAGAGACCCAGTACTTC.

This clone was seen only a few times. The rearrangement joins TRBV29-1 to TRBJ2-7; the D gene is possibly TRBD1 (5 bases). From germline, CDR1 is SQVTM and CDR2 ANQGSEA. This CDR3 is built from 14 residues. The V and J ends lost 4 bases and 2 bases respectively, with 15 bases between them. The CDR3 loop is CSVVVQAVTYEQYF. For the CDR3, the DNA is TGCAGCGTTGTAGTACAGGCCGTCACCTACGAGCAGTACTTC.

V gene TRBV15 combines with J gene TRBJ2-7; D gene unclear. Trimming shortened V by 0 bases and J by 5 bases, and 8 bases separated the two germline ends. This CDR3 comprises 13 residues. Per germline, CDR1 LNHNV and CDR2 YYDKDF (reference sequence). CDR3 nucleotides: TGTGCCACCAGCAGAGATTTGGGTCACGAGCAGTACTTC. Its translation is CATSRDLGHEQYF.

The chain has TRBV7-9 and TRBJ2-3, with D unresolved. The CDR3 consists of 16 residues. Germline CDR1 SEHNR, CDR2 FQNEAQ (reference sequence). The V and J ends lost 2 bases and 0 bases respectively, with 12 bases between them. DNA of the CDR3: TGTGCCAGCAGCTTACTGACTGGGCGTAGCACAGATACGCAGTATTTT. This gives the protein CASSLLTGRSTDTQYF.

CDR3 coding DNA: TGCGCCAGCAGCTTGGGACTAGCGGGGGCCGCTAGCATCCAAGAGACCCAGTACTTC. This encodes CASSLGLAGAASIQETQYF. The V and J genes are TRBV5-1 and TRBJ2-5; 12 nucleotides match TRBD2. CDR1 and CDR2 (germline): SGHRS, YFSETQ. The CDR3 is 19 residues long. The V and J ends lost 0 bases and 1 base, in that order; junction bases with no gene match: 10.

The chain uses TRBV29-1 and TRBJ2-1; D gene uncertain. Germline V lookup: CDR1 SQVTM, CDR2 ANQGSEA. The germline V and J ends were trimmed by 4 bases and 1 base, with 8 bases remaining between them. The CDR3 consists of 13 residues. The CDR3 region is CSVGSVSYNEQFF. CDR3 coding DNA: TGCAGCGTTGGTTCGGTTTCCTACAATGAGCAGTTCTTC.